This TCR beta chain was obtained from a study of T cell clonotyping in hematopoietic cell transplantation. Study in general: Cytoreduction preceded collection of pretransplant recipient samples.

To note about this clone: Its antigen is unknown.

Noted time point: recipient sample about 28 days before transplant, after cytoreduction. Recipient blood drawn about 28 days pretransplant and days 30, 100, 180 after. This table comes from immunoSEQ multiplex PCR, and its TCRdb copy is limited to in-frame clones, with some not included. Of some 50,000 clones listed, around 84% are singletons. V was trimmed by 5 bases and J by 7 bases, leaving 11 bases between them. The CDR3 length is 13 residues. The germline CDR1 and CDR2 sequences are LNHDA and SQIVND (reference sequence). Whole-study findings and limits: Cells were unsorted, so CD4 and CD8 contributions were not separated.

Sequencing was performed on peripheral blood mononuclear cells, taken before stem cell transplant. This sequence joins TRBV19 and TRBJ2-2; D ambiguous. The TCR was taken from a man in his 60s with myelodysplastic syndrome. Some clones in this sample may be carry-over from other donors' samples. CDR3 sequence: CASSERAGGELFF. The CDR3 region has the DNA TGTGCCAGTAGTGAACGAGCTGGCGGGGAGCTGTTTTTT.